A selection of T cell receptor beta chains follows, all from one sample in a study of identical twins. One entry per CDR3 protein, called by TCRdb with MiXCR from the 5' RACE reads. Of under 1 million distinct CDR3 sequences listed, 12% were seen once; the top ten hold 1.5% to 2%. The same specimen was also included in a second study, on yellow fever vaccine responses in identical twins.

The sequenced material came from PBMCs. The source is a woman in her late teens or twenties in good health. CDR3s leave out the opening cysteine and the closing phenylalanine or tryptophan. The size entry is marked missing in some rows and otherwise reads once, few, many or a size class.

size	V	J	CDR3
NA	TRBV7-3	TRBJ2-1	ASSSGIGNEQF
few	TRBV12-3/TRBV12-4	TRBJ1-5	ASSQSFPGQGLNQPQH
many	TRBV20-1	TRBJ2-5	SATTRETQY
many	TRBV5-6	TRBJ1-5	ASSLGSLDQPQH
many	TRBV5-1	TRBJ2-5	ASSLELAGKETQY
NA	TRBV24-1	TRBJ2-3	ATSRGTGGLRTDTQY
few	TRBV7-9	TRBJ2-3	ASSLAHFQLSTDTQY
many	TRBV20-1	TRBJ1-3	SARDPGGGNTIY
many	TRBV28	TRBJ1-5	ASRPQGQQPQH
NA	TRBV5-1	TRBJ2-1	ASSWRTSGRAEQF
many	TRBV7-6	TRBJ1-4	ASSPGQQKLF
few	TRBV7-6	TRBJ1-4	ASKIRSDSEKLF
few	TRBV7-9	TRBJ1-1	ASSFWGQANTEAF
few	TRBV27	TRBJ1-2	ASSSQDRDSPYT
NA	TRBV5-1	TRBJ2-3	ASSYGTSGNTDTQY
NA	TRBV27	TRBJ2-1	ASSPMDRGPYNEQF
many	TRBV4-1	TRBJ2-5	ASSQGAQETQY
NA	TRBV29-1	TRBJ2-3	SVGLVGRGESDTQY
few	TRBV11-2	TRBJ1-1	ASSLSLQGTEAF
few	TRBV7-6	TRBJ2-7	ASSLGGTRQQEQY
NA	TRBV28	TRBJ2-1	ASSLGLAGGRDNEQF
NA	TRBV12-3/TRBV12-4	TRBJ2-1	ASTLSVNEQF
NA	TRBV12-3/TRBV12-4	TRBJ2-7	ASSLQTGSTYEQY
few	TRBV5-1	TRBJ1-1	ASSLEGSGTEAF
few	TRBV4-1	TRBJ1-1	ASSPPPPRAGAEAF
NA	TRBV15	TRBJ1-1	ATSSFRDLNTEAF
NA	TRBV5-3	TRBJ2-2	ASSPRVPSGELF
NA	TRBV28	TRBJ2-3	ASSPGGPFKDTQY
many	TRBV27	TRBJ2-1	ASRDRLDNEQF
many	TRBV12-3/TRBV12-4	TRBJ1-5	ASSLGFSAGQPQH
few	TRBV27	TRBJ2-1	ASSLTGILPYNEQF
few	TRBV3-1	TRBJ2-5	ASSQGDRPSQETQY
NA	TRBV2	TRBJ1-2	AIRRQASYT
NA	TRBV9	TRBJ2-1	ASSPRASGSHEQF
NA	TRBV7-9	TRBJ2-2	ASSIRDRGTGELF
few	TRBV5-1	TRBJ2-7	ASSPSSGRGEQY
few	TRBV20-1	TRBJ2-2	SAELAGLGYTGELF
many	TRBV12-3/TRBV12-4	TRBJ2-3	ASSLKLAGGADTQY
NA	TRBV7-2	TRBJ1-1	ASSPRARSMNTEAF
NA	TRBV5-5	TRBJ2-2	ASSSGRLGPNTGELF
NA	TRBV11-2	TRBJ1-5	ASSLHTGTLYSNQPQH
few	TRBV7-2	TRBJ2-7	ASSLQGRSSYEQY
few	TRBV5-1	TRBJ1-4	ASSPRTGGEEKLF
few	TRBV12-3/TRBV12-4	TRBJ2-6	ATVAGAKGNSGANVLT
many	TRBV10-3	TRBJ1-4	AISEFAGEKLF
few	TRBV28	TRBJ2-3	ASSLYSKATQY
NA	TRBV7-8	TRBJ2-5	ASSLADSLGPPGTQY
few	TRBV12-3/TRBV12-4	TRBJ2-7	ASSLTGIRHEQY
NA	TRBV27	TRBJ2-7	ASRGDRGTYEQY
few	TRBV6-5	TRBJ1-6	ASSYSYYRSSGMLH
NA	TRBV5-1	TRBJ1-1	ASSLDKGGTEAF
NA	TRBV28	TRBJ2-5	ASSLSTSEETQY